The source of this TCR beta chain is a study of T-cell memory formation after mild COVID-19. About the study: Largely, TCR clusters stayed within a single donor. Study outcomes and limitations: Second-wave clones that peaked on day 37 lacked confirmed SARS-CoV-2 specificity. CD4+ contracting clones were mainly CM and EM; CD8+ ones, EMRA.

UMIs and sample barcodes were carried by the TCR alpha and TCR beta cDNA libraries that 5'RACE produced using constant-segment primers. TCRdb itself ran the 5' RACE reads through MiXCR, one entry per CDR3 protein. The top ten hold under 45% of the sample, which has tens of thousands of distinct CDR3 sequences, around a quarter seen once. Germline V gives CDR1 SGHRS, CDR2 YFSETQ. Trimming left V 3 bases short and J 5 bases short, with 20 bases between. The CDR3 covers 16 residues. A note on this clonotype: What it binds is not known.

The TCR sequence derives from a young man who had mild COVID-19 (a few samples of this study predate the infection). Cell type and time point are not known. V usage is TRBV5-1 and J usage is TRBJ2-5; D is perhaps TRBD1 (5 bases). The sequenced sample consisted of PBMCs or a T cell subset sorted from them (not recorded which). CDR3 nucleotides: TGCGCCAGCAGCTCCGATCAAAACAGGAAAGGGGAGACCCAGTACTTC. This sequence encodes CASSSDQNRKGETQYF.